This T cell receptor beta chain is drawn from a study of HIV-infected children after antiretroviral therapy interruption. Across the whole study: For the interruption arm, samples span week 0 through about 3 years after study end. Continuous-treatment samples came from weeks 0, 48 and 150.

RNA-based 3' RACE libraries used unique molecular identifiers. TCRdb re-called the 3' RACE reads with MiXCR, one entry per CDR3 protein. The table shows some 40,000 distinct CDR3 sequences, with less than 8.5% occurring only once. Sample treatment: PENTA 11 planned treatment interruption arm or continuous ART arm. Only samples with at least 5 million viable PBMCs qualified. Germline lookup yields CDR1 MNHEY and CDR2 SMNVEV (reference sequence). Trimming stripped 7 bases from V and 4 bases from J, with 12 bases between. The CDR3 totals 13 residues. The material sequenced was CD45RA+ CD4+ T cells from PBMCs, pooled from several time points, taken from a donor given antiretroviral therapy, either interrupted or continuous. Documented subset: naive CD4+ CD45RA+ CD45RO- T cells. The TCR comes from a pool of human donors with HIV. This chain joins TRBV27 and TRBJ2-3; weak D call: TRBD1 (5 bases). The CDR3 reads CASNLSGSDTQYF. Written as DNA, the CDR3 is TGTGCCAGCAATCTCTCAGGGTCAGATACGCAGTATTTT.